This T cell receptor beta chain was sequenced for a study of T cells after yellow fever vaccination. The CDR3 length is 15 residues. Germline trimming cut 6 bases from V and 1 base from J; bases unmatched to any gene: 6. The study made its TCR cDNA through 5'RACE template switching. That step introduced a universal primer site along with UMIs. TCRdb reanalysed the 5' RACE reads using MiXCR and keeps one entry per CDR3 protein. Of about 74,000 distinct CDR3 sequences detected, roughly 6.9% appear once; the ten largest clones hold roughly 35%. This clonotype turned up a few times. Sequences were derived from CD8+ T cells sorted from PBMCs, sampled about 5 days after the first yellow fever vaccination. The TCR originated in a man aged 18 to 29 who received the YFV17D yellow fever vaccine. The chain carries TRBV12-3 or TRBV12-4 and TRBJ2-3; 8 bases map to TRBD2. The CDR3 spells CASSPLSGGTDTQYF. CDR3 sequence (DNA): TGTGCCAGCAGCCCCCTTAGCGGGGGCACAGATACGCAGTATTTT.